Included here is one T cell receptor beta chain sequence, with context. There is no known antigen for this receptor. At one of its ends the junction is not consistent with the germline gene, which may arise from a read error. This entry comes from a study of CD8+ T cells in alopecia areata (dated by TCRdb to 2016 to 2019). With regard to the full study: Treated patients were enrolled in an open-label pilot trial of oral tofacitinib, 5 to 10 mg twice daily, for moderate-to-severe alopecia areata. Tofacitinib was given for 6 to 18 months, followed by 6 months of follow-up off drug to assess delayed response and recurrence. For the treated patients, the SALT score, which quantifies what percentage of scalp surface area is affected, served as the measure of disease severity. The study used high-throughput TCRbeta sequencing to examine T cell clonal expansion in alopecia areata, in both the C3H/HeJ mouse model and human patients. Scalp tissue and sorted CD4+ and CD8+ peripheral blood T cells from patchy and totalis/universalis alopecia areata patients and from healthy controls were covered by human TCRbeta sequencing. Tofacitinib-treated patients had biopsies at baseline and at 4 and 24 weeks of treatment, with a later scalp biopsy in several patients. Clonality in the scalp was compared among normal scalp (n=4), patchy alopecia areata scalp (n=8), and alopecia totalis/universalis scalp (n=8). RNA was obtained with the PAXgene miRNA kit for fixed scalp, the miRNeasy kit for PBMCs, and the RNeasy kit for mouse skin. TCRbeta CDR3 regions were amplified by immunoSEQ multiplex PCR with 35 Vbeta forward and 13 Jbeta reverse primers.

Library method: the immunoSEQ multiplex PCR assay. To provide template for TCR sequencing, every sample had RNA extracted and reverse transcribed into cDNA. SuperScript III was used to make first-strand cDNA, primed with a 2:1 mix of oligo-dT and random hexamers. Amplification bias was assessed with a synthetic immune receptor repertoire, and residual bias was removed computationally. In the paper's pipeline: After raw reads were preprocessed to remove errors, the CDR3 was defined following IMGT conventions as running from the conserved cysteine to phenylalanine. To get clonality, Shannon entropy was normalized by log2 of the number of productive unique TCRs and the result was subtracted from 1. Scalp TCRbeta sequences were cross-referenced with sorted blood CD4 and CD8 repertoires so that the CD4 or CD8 identity of scalp clones could be inferred. Held by TCRdb, this immuneACCESS table contains in-frame sequences only and omits some clones. Under half of the omission traces to an unresolved V gene where checked; the cause of the rest is unknown. That table furnishes V, J and clone size, whereas the DNA furnished D and trimming. Counted in this sample were 79,000 or so clones; around 66% of them appeared once. In total, the top ten clones hold 23% of the sample.

Results and caveats for the whole study, not just this receptor: Scalp clonality and the number of expanded CD8+ clones among the top 100 scalp clones were significantly decreased by tofacitinib. Because the treated cohort was small and had only one nonresponder, larger studies are needed to examine links between baseline CD8+ expansion and response. Shared TCR sequences between patients were less evident than in mice, which may be partly attributable to HLA diversity in the patient population. Scalp TCR repertoire analysis is complicated because resident alphabeta T cells in normal human skin are also sequenced, whereas mouse skin is dominated by gammadelta T cells. Many expanded lesional clones were found to persist in scalp and blood during tofacitinib treatment, and relapse after treatment cessation may be partly explained by this persistence. Lesional scalp, especially in alopecia totalis/universalis, showed higher clonality and more expanded CD8+ clones than normal scalp, suggesting antigenic drive.

The time point label, as the study defines it: 24 weeks on oral tofacitinib. Per the publication, the treatment or condition label means: oral pan-JAK inhibitor, 5-10 mg twice daily. Lesional scalp punch biopsies and peripheral blood were obtained from alopecia areata patients. PBMCs were isolated by density centrifugation and stained for CD3, CD4 and CD8, and CD4+ and CD8+ T cells were sorted on a FACSAria. The receptor was derived from a human donor with alopecia areata. The input for sequencing was CD8+ T cells sorted from blood, taken at week 24, from a patient treated with tofacitinib.

In nucleotides, the sequence is TGTGCCAGCAGCCTAGCGGGATTTGAGCAGTTCTTC. The translation is CASSLAGFEQFF. This chain is built from TRBV7-2 and TRBJ2-1; 9 middle bases align to TRBD2. CDR1 and CDR2, per the germline V gene, are SGHTA and FQGNSA. Counted from cysteine to phenylalanine, this CDR3 has 12 amino acids. Only the CDR3 portion is preserved as DNA: 36 bases, with reading frame beginning at the first base. With the portions outside the CDR3 filled from the reference TRBV7-2 and TRBJ2-1 genes, the complete variable region becomes GAGVSQSPSNKVTEKGKDVELRCDPISGHTALYWYRQSLGQGLEFLIYFQGNSAPDKSGLPSDRFSAERTGGSVSTLTIQRTQQEDSAVYLCASSLAGFEQFFGPGTRLTVL.